The TCR beta chain described here comes from a study of T cells in Graves' hyperthyroidism and ophthalmopathy. CDR3 length equals 15 residues. J lost 1 base, V lost 6 bases, and 8 bases had no gene match. Germline assignment: CDR1 ENHRY and CDR2 SYGVKD. This clonotype appeared a few times. Uncontrolled infection, other autoimmune disease, pregnancy or lactation led to exclusion. The authors obtained PBMCs from roughly 10 ml of fresh peripheral blood. RNA transcripts provided the source from which TCR beta CDR3 regions were amplified. First-round RT-PCR targeting the TCR CDR3 was performed with the HTBI primer set. TCRdb re-called the multiplex PCR reads through MiXCR, storing one row per CDR3 protein. The data show 600,000 to 850,000 distinct CDR3 sequences, about 17% seen once.

The sequence derives from a woman in her fifties or sixties with Graves' hyperthyroidism that later progressed to Graves' ophthalmopathy. Input material: blood. The rearrangement uses TRBV10-3 and TRBJ2-7; 8 bases match TRBD1. The CDR3 reads CAISYGTGESYEQYF. The CDR3 DNA sequence: TGTGCCATCAGCTATGGGACAGGAGAGTCCTACGAGCAGTACTTC.